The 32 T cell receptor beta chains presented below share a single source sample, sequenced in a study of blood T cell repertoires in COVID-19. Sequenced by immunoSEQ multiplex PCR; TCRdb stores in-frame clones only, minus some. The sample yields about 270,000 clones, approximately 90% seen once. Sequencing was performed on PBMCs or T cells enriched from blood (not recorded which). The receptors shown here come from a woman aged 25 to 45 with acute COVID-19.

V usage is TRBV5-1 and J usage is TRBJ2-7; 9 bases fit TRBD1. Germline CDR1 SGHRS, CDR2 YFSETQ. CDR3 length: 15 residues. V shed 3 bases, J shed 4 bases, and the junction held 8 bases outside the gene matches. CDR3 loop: CASSYVPGQGYEQYF. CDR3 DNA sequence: TGCGCCAGCAGCTACGTCCCGGGACAGGGATACGAGCAGTACTTC.

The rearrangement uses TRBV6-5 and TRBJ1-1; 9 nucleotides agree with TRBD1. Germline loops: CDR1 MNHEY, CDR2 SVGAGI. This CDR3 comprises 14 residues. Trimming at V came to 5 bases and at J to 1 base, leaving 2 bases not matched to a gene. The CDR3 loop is CASSKQGANTEAFF. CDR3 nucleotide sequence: TGTGCCAGCAGTAAACAGGGGGCGAACACTGAAGCTTTCTTT.

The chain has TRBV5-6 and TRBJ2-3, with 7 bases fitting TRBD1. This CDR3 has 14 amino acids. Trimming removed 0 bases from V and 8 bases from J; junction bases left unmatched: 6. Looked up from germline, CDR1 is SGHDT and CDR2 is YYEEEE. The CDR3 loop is CASSLDRGLATQYF. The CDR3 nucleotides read TGTGCCAGCAGCTTGGACAGGGGTTTAGCTACGCAGTATTTT.

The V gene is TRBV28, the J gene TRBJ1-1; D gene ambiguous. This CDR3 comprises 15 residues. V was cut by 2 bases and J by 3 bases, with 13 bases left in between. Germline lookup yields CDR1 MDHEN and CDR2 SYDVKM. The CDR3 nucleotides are TGTGCCAGCAGTTTAACAGACAACCTATACACTGAAGCTTTCTTT. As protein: CASSLTDNLYTEAFF.

The CDR3 DNA follows: TGTGCCAGCAGCCCGCACCTACAGGGCTACGAGCAGTACTTC. It translates to CASSPHLQGYEQYF. The V call is TRBV7-9, the J call TRBJ2-7, with D possibly TRBD1 on 6 matching bases. Germline CDR1 and CDR2: SEHNR and FQNEAQ (reference sequence). This CDR3 comprises 14 residues. Trimming cost V 5 bases and J 3 bases, with 14 bases left between them.

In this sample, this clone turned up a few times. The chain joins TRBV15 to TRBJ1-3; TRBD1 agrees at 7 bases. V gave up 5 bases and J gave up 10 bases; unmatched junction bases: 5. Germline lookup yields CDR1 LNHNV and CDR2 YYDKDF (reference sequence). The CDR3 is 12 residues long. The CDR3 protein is CATSRDSGTIYF. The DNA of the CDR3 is TGTGCCACCAGCCGGGACAGTGGGACCATATATTTT.

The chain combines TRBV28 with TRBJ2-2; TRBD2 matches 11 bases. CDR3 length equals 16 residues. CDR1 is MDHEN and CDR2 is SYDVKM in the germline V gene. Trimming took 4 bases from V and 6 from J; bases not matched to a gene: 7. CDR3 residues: CASSSVAGGPSGELFF. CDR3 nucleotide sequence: TGTGCCAGCAGTTCCGTAGCGGGAGGGCCCTCCGGGGAGCTGTTTTTT.

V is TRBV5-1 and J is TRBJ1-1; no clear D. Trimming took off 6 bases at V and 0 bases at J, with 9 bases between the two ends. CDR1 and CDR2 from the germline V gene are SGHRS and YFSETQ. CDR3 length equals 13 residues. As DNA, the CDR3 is TGCGCCAGCAAGGTACAGATGAACACTGAAGCTTTCTTT. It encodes CASKVQMNTEAFF.

For the CDR3, the DNA is TGTGCCTGGAGACCCCCTGCGGGGATGAGCTCCTATAATTCACCCCTCCACTTT. Encoded protein: CAWRPPAGMSSYNSPLHF. The gene calls are TRBV30 and TRBJ1-6; no firm D call. This CDR3 is 18 amino acids long. The germline V gene has CDR1 GTSNPN and CDR2 SVGIG (reference sequence). The germline V and J ends were trimmed by 3 bases and 0 bases, with 18 bases remaining between them.

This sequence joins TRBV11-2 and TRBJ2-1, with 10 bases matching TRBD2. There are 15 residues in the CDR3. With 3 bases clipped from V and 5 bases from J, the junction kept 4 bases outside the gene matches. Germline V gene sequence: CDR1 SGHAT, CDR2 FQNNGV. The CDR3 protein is CASSFGTSAHNEQFF. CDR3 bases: TGTGCCAGCAGCTTCGGGACTAGCGCCCACAATGAGCAGTTCTTC.

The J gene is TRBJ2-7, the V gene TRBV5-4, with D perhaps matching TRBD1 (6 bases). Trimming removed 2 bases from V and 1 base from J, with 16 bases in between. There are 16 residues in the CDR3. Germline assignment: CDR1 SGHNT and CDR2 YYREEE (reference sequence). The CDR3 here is CASSLQGPGWSYEQYF. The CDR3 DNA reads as TGTGCCAGCAGCTTACAGGGCCCCGGATGGTCCTACGAGCAGTACTTC.

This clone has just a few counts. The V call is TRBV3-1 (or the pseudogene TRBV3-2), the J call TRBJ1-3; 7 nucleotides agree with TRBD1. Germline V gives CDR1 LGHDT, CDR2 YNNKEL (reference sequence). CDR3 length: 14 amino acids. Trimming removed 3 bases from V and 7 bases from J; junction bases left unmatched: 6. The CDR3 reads CASSQLQGWNTIYF. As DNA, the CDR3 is TGTGCCAGCAGCCAGTTACAGGGGTGGAACACCATATATTTT.

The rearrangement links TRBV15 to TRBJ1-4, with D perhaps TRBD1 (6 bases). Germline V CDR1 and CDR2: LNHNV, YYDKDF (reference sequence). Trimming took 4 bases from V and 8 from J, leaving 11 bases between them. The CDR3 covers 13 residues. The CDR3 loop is CATSNKGEEKLFF. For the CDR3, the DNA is TGTGCCACCAGCAATAAGGGGGAGGAAAAACTGTTTTTT.

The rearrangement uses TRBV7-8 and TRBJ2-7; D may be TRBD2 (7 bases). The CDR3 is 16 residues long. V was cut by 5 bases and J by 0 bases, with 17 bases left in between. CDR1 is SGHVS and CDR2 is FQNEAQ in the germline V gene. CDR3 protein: CASSPWGGGSSYEQYF. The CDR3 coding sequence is TGTGCCAGCAGCCCCTGGGGCGGGGGCAGCTCCTACGAGCAGTACTTC.

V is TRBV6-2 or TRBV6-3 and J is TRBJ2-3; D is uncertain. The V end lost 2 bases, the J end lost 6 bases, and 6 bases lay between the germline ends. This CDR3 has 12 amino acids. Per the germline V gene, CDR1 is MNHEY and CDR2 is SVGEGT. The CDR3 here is CASSYTVDTQYF. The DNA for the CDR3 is TGTGCCAGCAGTTACACGGTGGATACGCAGTATTTT.

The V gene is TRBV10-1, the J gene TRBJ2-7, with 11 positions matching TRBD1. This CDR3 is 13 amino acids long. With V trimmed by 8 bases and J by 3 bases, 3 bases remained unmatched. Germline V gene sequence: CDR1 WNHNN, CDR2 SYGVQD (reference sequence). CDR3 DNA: TGCGCCAGCCCCGGGACAGGGGGCTACGAGCAGTACTTC. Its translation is CASPGTGGYEQYF.

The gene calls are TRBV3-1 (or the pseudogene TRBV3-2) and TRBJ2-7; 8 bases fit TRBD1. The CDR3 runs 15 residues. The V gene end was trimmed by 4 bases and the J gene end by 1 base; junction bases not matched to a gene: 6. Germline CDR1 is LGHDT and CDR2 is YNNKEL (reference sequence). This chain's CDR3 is CASSPQTGVSYEQYF. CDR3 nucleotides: TGTGCCAGCAGCCCACAGACAGGGGTGTCCTACGAGCAGTACTTC.

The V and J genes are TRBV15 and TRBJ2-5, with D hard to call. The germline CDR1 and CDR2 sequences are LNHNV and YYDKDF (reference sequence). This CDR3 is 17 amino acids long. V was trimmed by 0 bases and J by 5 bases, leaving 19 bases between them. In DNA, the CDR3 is TGTGCCACCAGCAGAGATAGAGGTCCCACCTCCGGGGAGACCCAGTACTTC. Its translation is CATSRDRGPTSGETQYF. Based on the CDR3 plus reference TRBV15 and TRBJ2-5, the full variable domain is DAMVIQNPRYQVTQFGKPVTLSCSQTLNHNVMYWYQQKSSQAPKLLFHYYDKDFNNEADTPDNFQSRRPNTSFCFLDIRSPGLGDTAMYLCATSRDRGPTSGETQYFGPGTRLLVL.

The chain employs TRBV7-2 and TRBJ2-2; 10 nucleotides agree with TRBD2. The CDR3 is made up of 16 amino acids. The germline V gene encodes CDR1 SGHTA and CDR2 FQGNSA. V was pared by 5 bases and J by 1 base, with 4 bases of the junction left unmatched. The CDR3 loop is CASSVRLAGNTGELFF. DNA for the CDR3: TGTGCCAGCAGCGTACGACTAGCGGGGAACACCGGGGAGCTGTTTTTT.

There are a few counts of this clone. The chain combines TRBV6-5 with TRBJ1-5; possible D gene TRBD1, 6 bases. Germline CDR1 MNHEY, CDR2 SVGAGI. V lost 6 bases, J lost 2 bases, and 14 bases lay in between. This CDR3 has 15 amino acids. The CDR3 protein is CASRVAGAGNQPQHF. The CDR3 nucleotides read TGTGCCAGCAGGGTAGCAGGGGCGGGCAATCAGCCCCAGCATTTT.

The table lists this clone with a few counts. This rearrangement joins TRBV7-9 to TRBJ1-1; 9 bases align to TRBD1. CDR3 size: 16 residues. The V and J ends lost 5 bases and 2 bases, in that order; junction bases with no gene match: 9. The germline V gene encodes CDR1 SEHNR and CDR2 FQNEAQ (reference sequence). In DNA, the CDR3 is TGTGCCAGCAGCGGGAACCGGGACAGGGAAAACACTGAAGCTTTCTTT. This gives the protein CASSGNRDRENTEAFF.

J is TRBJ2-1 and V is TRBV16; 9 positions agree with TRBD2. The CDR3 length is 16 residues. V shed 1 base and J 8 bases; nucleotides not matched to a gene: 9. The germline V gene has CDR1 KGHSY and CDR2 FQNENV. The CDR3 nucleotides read TGTGCCAGCAGCCAATTGGTTAGCGGGAGTGGGGATGAGCAGTTCTTC. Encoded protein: CASSQLVSGSGDEQFF.

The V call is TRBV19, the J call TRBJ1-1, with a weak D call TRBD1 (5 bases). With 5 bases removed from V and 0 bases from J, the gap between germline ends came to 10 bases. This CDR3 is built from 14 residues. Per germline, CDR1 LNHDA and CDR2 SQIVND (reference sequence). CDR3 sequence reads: CASSRDSLNTEAFF. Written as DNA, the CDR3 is TGTGCCAGTAGTCGCGACAGCCTGAACACTGAAGCTTTCTTT.

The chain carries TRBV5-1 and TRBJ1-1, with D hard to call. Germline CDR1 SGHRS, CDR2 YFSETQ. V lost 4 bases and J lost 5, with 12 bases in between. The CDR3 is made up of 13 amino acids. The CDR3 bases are TGCGCCAGCAGCGGATTTACAGATACTGAAGCTTTCTTT. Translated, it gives CASSGFTDTEAFF.

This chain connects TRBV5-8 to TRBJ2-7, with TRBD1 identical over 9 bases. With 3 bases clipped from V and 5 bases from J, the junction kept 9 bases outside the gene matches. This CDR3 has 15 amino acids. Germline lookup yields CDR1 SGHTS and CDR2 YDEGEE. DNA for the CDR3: TGTGCCAGCAGCTGGACAGGGGCACTTGGGAACGAGCAGTACTTC. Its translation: CASSWTGALGNEQYF.

The CDR3 protein is CASTRQGGSTEAFF. CDR3 in DNA: TGTGCCAGCACCCGACAGGGGGGGAGCACTGAAGCTTTCTTT. The rearrangement links TRBV6-5 to TRBJ1-1; 9 positions match TRBD1. This CDR3 spans 14 amino acids. The V gene's germline CDR1 is MNHEY and CDR2 SVGAGI. The junction had 7 bases not matched to a gene; V was cut back by 7 bases and J by 4 bases.

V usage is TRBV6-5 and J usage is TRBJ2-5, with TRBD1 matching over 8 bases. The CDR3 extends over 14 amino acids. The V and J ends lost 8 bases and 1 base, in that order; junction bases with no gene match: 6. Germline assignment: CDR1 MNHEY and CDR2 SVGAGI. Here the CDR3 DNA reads TGTGCCAGCGGCGGGACAGGCTTCCAAGAGACCCAGTACTTC. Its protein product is CASGGTGFQETQYF.

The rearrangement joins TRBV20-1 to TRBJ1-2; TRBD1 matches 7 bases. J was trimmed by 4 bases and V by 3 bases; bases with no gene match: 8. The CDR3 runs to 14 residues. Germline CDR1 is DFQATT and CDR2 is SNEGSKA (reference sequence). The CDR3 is CSASVEGTAYGYTF. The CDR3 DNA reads TGCAGTGCTAGTGTTGAGGGGACAGCCTATGGCTACACCTTC.

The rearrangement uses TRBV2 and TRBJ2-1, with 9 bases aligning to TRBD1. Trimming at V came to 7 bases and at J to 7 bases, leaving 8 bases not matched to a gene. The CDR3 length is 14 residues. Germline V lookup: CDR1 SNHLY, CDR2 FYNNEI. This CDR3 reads CASKLQGQGNEQFF. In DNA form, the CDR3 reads TGTGCCAGCAAACTCCAGGGACAGGGTAATGAGCAGTTCTTC.

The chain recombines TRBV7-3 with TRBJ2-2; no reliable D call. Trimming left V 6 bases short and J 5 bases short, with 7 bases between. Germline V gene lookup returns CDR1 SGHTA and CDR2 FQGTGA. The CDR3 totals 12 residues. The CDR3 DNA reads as TGTGCCAGCAGATCTAGGACCGGGGAGCTGTTTTTT. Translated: CASRSRTGELFF.

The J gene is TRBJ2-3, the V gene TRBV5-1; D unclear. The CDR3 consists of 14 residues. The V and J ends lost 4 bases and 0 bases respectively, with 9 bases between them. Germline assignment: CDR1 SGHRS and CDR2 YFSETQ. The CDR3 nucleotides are TGCGCCAGCAGCCTAACCGCTAGCACAGATACGCAGTATTTT. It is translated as CASSLTASTDTQYF.

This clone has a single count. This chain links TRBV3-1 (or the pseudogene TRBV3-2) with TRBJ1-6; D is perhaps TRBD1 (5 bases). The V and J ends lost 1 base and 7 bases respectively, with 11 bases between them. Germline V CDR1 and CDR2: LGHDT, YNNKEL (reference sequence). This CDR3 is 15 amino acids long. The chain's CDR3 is CASSQGGGLNSPLHF. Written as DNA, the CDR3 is TGTGCCAGCAGCCAAGGCGGGGGTTTGAATTCACCCCTCCACTTT.